This T cell receptor (beta chain) was sequenced during a study of shared T cell receptors in the human thymus. Trimming left V 6 bases short and J 3 bases short, with 15 bases between. Germline CDR1 and CDR2: SGHRS and YFSETQ. This CDR3 region has 14 residues. Clones were read by immunoSEQ multiplex PCR, and TCRdb kept only the in-frame ones, dropping some. The table records 600,000 to 900,000 clones, 75% to 90% of them present only once. The same data also went into a second study, on human thymus T cells. Per that study: Among the donors, all were healthy Finnish infants having corrective surgery for congenital heart defects. Resections from corrective heart surgery supplied the thymus tissue. It looked as if thymic and blood repertoires used V and J genes in a biased way. Unrelated people showed highly overlapping thymic repertoires, related research reported.

The gene calls are TRBV5-1 and TRBJ1-2; possibly TRBD1 for D (6 bases). The sequence derives from a girl less than two years old with a congenital heart defect. Sequencing input: thymocytes. CDR3 residues: CASTPGRGDYGYTF. The DNA of the CDR3 is TGCGCCAGCACTCCAGGGAGGGGGGACTATGGCTACACCTTC.